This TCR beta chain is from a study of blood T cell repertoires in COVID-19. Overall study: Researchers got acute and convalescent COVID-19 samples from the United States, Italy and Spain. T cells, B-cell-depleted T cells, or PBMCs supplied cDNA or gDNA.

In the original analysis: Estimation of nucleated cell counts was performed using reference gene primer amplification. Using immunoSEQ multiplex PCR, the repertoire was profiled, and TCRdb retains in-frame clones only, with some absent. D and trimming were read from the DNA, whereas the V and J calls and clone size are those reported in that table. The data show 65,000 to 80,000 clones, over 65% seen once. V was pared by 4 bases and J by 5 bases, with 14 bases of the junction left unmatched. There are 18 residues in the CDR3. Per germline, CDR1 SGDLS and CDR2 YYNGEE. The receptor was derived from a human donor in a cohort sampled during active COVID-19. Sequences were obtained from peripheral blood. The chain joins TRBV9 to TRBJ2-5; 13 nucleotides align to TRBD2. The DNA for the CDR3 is TGTGCCAGCAGCCCGAGGGGTCTGGGACTAGCGGGGTTGGAGACCCAGTACTTC. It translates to CASSPRGLGLAGLETQYF.